A selection of T cell receptor beta chains follows, all from one sample in a study of blood T cell repertoires in COVID-19. Libraries were prepared by immunoSEQ multiplex PCR; TCRdb keeps only in-frame clonotypes and omits some of them. This sample has 140,000 to 150,000 clones, with 75% to 85% found just once. The material sequenced was peripheral blood. Receptor source: a man aged 55 to 70 with active or convalescent COVID-19. Each CDR3 is given with its conserved first and last residue. D genes are given only for firm matches. Not every row has a clone size; where given, it reads once, few, many or a size class.

V	size	D	J	CDR3	DNA
TRBV24-1	.	TRBD2	TRBJ2-3	CATSDFPGLAARTDTQYF	TGTGCCACCAGTGATTTCCCGGGACTAGCGGCCCGCACAGATACGCAGTATTTT
TRBV7-2	once	TRBD1	TRBJ1-5	CASSLVSQGATGQPQHF	TGTGCCAGCAGCTTAGTAAGCCAGGGGGCGACAGGACAGCCCCAGCATTTT
TRBV19	few	.	TRBJ1-5	CASSIPIGGDQPQHF	TGTGCCAGTAGTATTCCGATTGGGGGGGATCAGCCCCAGCATTTT
TRBV29-1	.	TRBD1	TRBJ2-7	CSVEEFRTGAPPYEQYF	TGCAGCGTTGAAGAGTTTAGGACAGGGGCACCCCCCTACGAGCAGTACTTC
TRBV30	few	.	TRBJ1-5	CAWSAGSRQPQHF	TGTGCCTGGAGTGCCGGTTCACGCCAGCCCCAGCATTTT
TRBV6-2/TRBV6-3	.	.	TRBJ2-7	CASSSRGTPTYEQYF	TGTGCCAGCAGTTCCCGAGGGACTCCAACCTACGAGCAGTACTTC
TRBV4-1	.	.	TRBJ1-3	CASSQGSGTIYF	TGCGCCAGCAGCCAAGGGAGCGGCACCATATATTTT
TRBV3-1/TRBV3-2	once	.	TRBJ2-7	CASSPMRTDYEQYF	TGTGCCAGCAGCCCAATGAGGACAGACTACGAGCAGTACTTC
TRBV5-1	.	TRBD2	TRBJ2-7	CASSLVETGTREREQYF	TGCGCCAGCAGCTTGGTGGAGACCGGGACTAGGGAGCGCGAGCAGTACTTC
TRBV11-3	.	TRBD1	TRBJ1-2	CASSQLGTGNYGYTF	TGTGCCAGCAGCCAACTAGGGACAGGGAACTATGGCTACACCTTC
TRBV9	.	TRBD1	TRBJ1-1	CASSTDRANAEAFF	TGTGCCAGCAGCACCGACAGGGCCAACGCTGAAGCTTTCTTT
TRBV2	.	TRBD1	TRBJ1-1	CASGPSTGTTEAFF	TGTGCCAGCGGGCCTTCGACAGGGACGACTGAAGCTTTCTTT
TRBV13	.	TRBD2	TRBJ2-2	CASSSVQREGTGELFF	TGTGCCAGCAGCTCTGTACAGCGGGAGGGGACCGGGGAGCTGTTTTTT
TRBV9	.	TRBD2	TRBJ2-5	CASSVAGGVETQYF	TGTGCCAGCAGCGTAGCGGGAGGGGTGGAGACCCAGTACTTC
TRBV6-1	once	TRBD1	TRBJ1-2	CASSEGQGARGYTF	TGTGCCAGCAGTGAAGGTCAGGGGGCGCGTGGCTACACCTTC
TRBV15	.	.	TRBJ1-5	CATSRDLQPQHF	TGTGCCACCAGCAGAGACCTTCAGCCCCAGCATTTT
TRBV3-1/TRBV3-2	.	TRBD1	TRBJ1-2	CASSQGSRDREELNYGYTF	TGTGCCAGCAGCCAAGGTTCCCGGGACAGGGAAGAACTTAACTATGGCTACACCTTC
TRBV24-1	.	TRBD2	TRBJ2-3	CATSDSGGDTQYF	TGTGCCACCAGTGATTCGGGGGGAGATACGCAGTATTTT
TRBV2	.	TRBD1	TRBJ1-4	CASSLTGARNEKLFF	TGTGCCAGCAGTCTGACAGGGGCCCGTAATGAAAAACTGTTTTTT
TRBV30	.	.	TRBJ1-1	CAWSVGQGNTEAFF	TGTGCCTGGAGTGTTGGGCAGGGGAACACTGAAGCTTTCTTT
TRBV11-2	once	.	TRBJ1-5	CASSQGAMPHQPQHF	TGTGCCAGCAGCCAAGGGGCGATGCCCCATCAGCCCCAGCATTTT
TRBV6-5	.	TRBD1	TRBJ1-1	CASSYSTQGAFEAFF	TGTGCCAGCAGTTACTCGACGCAGGGGGCCTTTGAAGCTTTCTTT
TRBV9	.	TRBD1	TRBJ2-7	CASSGPGQGSGEQYF	TGTGCCAGCAGCGGGCCGGGACAGGGAAGCGGCGAGCAGTACTTC
TRBV14	.	TRBD2	TRBJ2-5	CASSQGFGTIRETQYF	TGTGCCAGCAGCCAGGGGTTCGGGACTATCAGGGAGACCCAGTACTTC
TRBV6-5	.	TRBD1	TRBJ2-1	CASSRGTGGYNEQFF	TGTGCCAGCAGCAGAGGGACAGGGGGTTACAATGAGCAGTTCTTC
TRBV6-5	.	.	TRBJ2-2	CASSPRRDTGELFF	TGTGCCAGCAGTCCCCGTCGGGACACCGGGGAGCTGTTTTTT
TRBV7-7	.	.	TRBJ2-7	CASSLGAGVPYEQYF	TGTGCTAGCAGCTTAGGGGCAGGGGTACCCTACGAGCAGTACTTC
TRBV4-1	.	TRBD2	TRBJ2-1	CASSRGLAGGVSYNEQFF	TGCGCCAGCAGCCGCGGACTAGCGGGAGGGGTCTCCTACAATGAGCAGTTCTTC
TRBV28	.	.	TRBJ1-5	CASSTAGFVGQPQHF	TGTGCCAGCAGTACCGCGGGGTTCGTTGGTCAGCCCCAGCATTTT
TRBV3-1/TRBV3-2	.	.	TRBJ1-4	CASSRATHEMGEKLFF	TGTGCCAGCAGCCGGGCCACCCACGAGATGGGCGAAAAACTGTTTTTT
TRBV5-1	.	TRBD1	TRBJ2-2	CASSLPGQGTGELFF	TGCGCCAGCAGCTTGCCGGGACAGGGGACCGGGGAGCTGTTTTTT
TRBV18	.	.	TRBJ2-1	CASSPLRDTVEQFF	TGTGCCAGCTCACCACTCAGGGACACCGTTGAGCAGTTCTTC
TRBV15	once	.	TRBJ1-1	CATSTPARGNTEAFF	TGTGCCACCAGCACCCCAGCACGGGGAAACACTGAAGCTTTCTTT
TRBV10-1	.	TRBD1	TRBJ2-5	CASSPDRGLQTQYF	TGCGCCAGCAGTCCGGACAGGGGGTTGCAGACCCAGTACTTC
TRBV6-5	.	TRBD1	TRBJ2-7	CASRDDGTGRYEQYF	TGTGCCAGCAGAGACGACGGGACAGGACGCTACGAGCAGTACTTC
TRBV19	.	.	TRBJ2-2	CASSLVGGTGELFF	TGTGCCAGTAGCCTAGTGGGGGGCACCGGGGAGCTGTTTTTT
TRBV5-1	once	.	TRBJ1-2	CASSSGTLATNYGYTF	TGCGCCAGCAGCTCAGGGACACTCGCCACTAACTATGGCTACACCTTC
TRBV11-3	.	.	TRBJ1-2	CASSLTGGFYGYTF	TGTGCCAGCAGCTTAACGGGGGGATTTTATGGCTACACCTTC
TRBV4-1	once	.	TRBJ1-1	CASSQMGGGTEAFF	TGCGCCAGCAGCCAAATGGGAGGGGGCACTGAAGCTTTCTTT
TRBV4-3	.	.	TRBJ1-1	CASSPSSRGTEAFF	TGCGCCAGCAGCCCTTCCAGCCGAGGCACTGAAGCTTTCTTT
TRBV6-2/TRBV6-3	.	TRBD2	TRBJ2-3	CASSFSGGRQADTQYF	TGTGCCAGCAGCTTTAGCGGGGGGCGTCAAGCAGATACGCAGTATTTT
TRBV3-1/TRBV3-2	.	.	TRBJ1-2	CASSQVQGVVGRGYTF	TGTGCCAGCAGCCAAGTTCAGGGAGTAGTGGGGAGGGGCTACACCTTC
TRBV18	.	.	TRBJ1-1	CASSPKGGAEAFF	TGTGCCAGCTCACCAAAGGGGGGGGCTGAAGCTTTCTTT
TRBV5-1	.	TRBD2	TRBJ2-1	CASSLNAGVKYNEQFF	TGCGCCAGCAGCTTGAATGCGGGGGTTAAATACAATGAGCAGTTCTTC
TRBV18	.	TRBD2	TRBJ2-1	CASSFSGGPYNEQFF	TGTGCCAGCTCATTTAGCGGGGGGCCCTACAATGAGCAGTTCTTC